In this sample, the clone carrying this T cell receptor beta chain turned up many times. Its antigen is unknown. CDR1 is LNHDA, CDR2 SQIVND, per germline (reference sequence). With V trimmed by 9 bases and J by 0 bases, 9 bases remained unmatched. The CDR3 consists of 15 residues. Each patient came to thyroid surgery without any prior treatment (of any kind). These data originate in a study of metastatic and nonmetastatic thyroid tumors. Study as a whole: Repertoire comparison spanned blood and tumor or nodule tissue of malignant and benign thyroid patients. Notes on the study in general: A significant increase in TCR beta diversity was reportedly seen in malignant thyroid tumors relative to benign nodules, in blood and tumor.

Authors' methods: A classifier for distant metastasis in papillary thyroid cancer was constructed using CDR3 differences observed across clinicopathological groups. TCRdb reanalyzed the PCR reads with MiXCR. These V and J calls rely on TCRdb rather than the paper's analysis. The data show 65,000 to 70,000 clones, more than 13% seen once. The clonotype was recovered from a male donor with papillary thyroid cancer or a benign thyroid nodule (not recorded which). Some clones in this sample may be carry-over from other donors' samples. The sample was blood. This rearrangement joins TRBV19 to TRBJ1-1, with 8 bases lining up with TRBD1. CDR3 bases: TGTGCCAGCCGACAGGGGCTGGGGATGAACACTGAAGCTTTCTTT. Translation: CASRQGLGMNTEAFF.